This TCR beta chain was captured in a study of T cells in Graves' hyperthyroidism and ophthalmopathy. Trimming shortened V by 0 bases and J by 6 bases, and 22 bases separated the two germline ends. The CDR3 spans 17 residues. Germline V lookup: CDR1 SGDLS, CDR2 YYNGEE. Amplification yielded TCR beta CDR3 regions, with RNA transcripts as the source. HTBI primers drove first-round RT-PCR of the TCR CDR3. Each CDR3 protein is one row after TCRdb ran MiXCR on the multiplex PCR reads. The sample has nearly 750,000 distinct CDR3 sequences; approximately 40% are singletons. Study-wide findings and caveats: Ophthalmopathy was told apart from stable hyperthyroidism by a 13 V-J model. Ophthalmopathy, as predicted by the model, came a median about seven months after the prediction.

Over 18 months, lack of ophthalmopathy progression marked Graves' hyperthyroidism as stable. Patients aged 18 to 65 with hyperthyroidism were newly diagnosed, with duration under 2 months. In regard to this clonotype: Its antigen is unknown.

This TCR was sampled from a woman aged 40 to 49 with Graves' hyperthyroidism. V is TRBV9 and J is TRBJ2-7; D not certain. The sequenced sample consisted of blood. The CDR3 region has the DNA TGTGCCAGCAGCGTAGGTCTCCTTAGTCCCACCTCGGGCGAGCAGTACTTC. Translating gives CASSVGLLSPTSGEQYF.